This TCR beta chain was documented in a study of response to subunit inactivated influenza vaccine. The V end was cut by 1 base, the J end by 2 bases, with 15 bases between. This CDR3 is 17 amino acids long. CDR1 MNHEY and CDR2 SMNVEV come from the germline V gene (reference sequence). TCRdb reanalysed the RT-PCR reads using MiXCR and keeps one entry per CDR3 protein. The table records hundreds of thousands of distinct CDR3 sequences, roughly 14% of them present only once. The origin of this receptor is a man aged 50 or older who received an inactivated influenza vaccine. The sample was PBMCs from blood, taken less than 13 days after vaccination. The rearrangement uses TRBV27 and TRBJ2-1; possibly TRBD1 or TRBD2 for D (6 bases each). For the CDR3, the DNA is TGTGCCAGCAGTTTATGGGGGGACATCAACACCTACAATGAGCAGTTCTTC. The encoded protein is CASSLWGDINTYNEQFF.